This T cell receptor beta chain was obtained from a study of blood T cell repertoires in COVID-19 (dated by TCRdb to 2018 to 2020). With respect to the entire study: Samples covering the acute and convalescent phases of COVID-19 were provided by collaborators in the United States, Italy and Spain. Where HLA class I and class II types were available, the types were taken from metadata supplied by the sample provider, not from assay-based typing. The repertoires were made available in a free public database intended to serve as a resource for research on the immune response to SARS-CoV-2. The prospective study material was composed of cDNA or gDNA derived from T cells, B-cell-depleted T cells, or PBMCs. Sample metadata almost always included a de-identified subject ID, COVID-19 status, age in years and sex. The samples were drawn from two sources: the first 160 participants of the ongoing ImmuneRACE study, and 1,200 or so subjects contributed by 6 global collaborators. The dataset comprised deeply sampled blood TCRbeta repertoires from subjects exposed to, actively infected with, or recovered from COVID-19. Broader findings and caveats from the paper: The amount of clinical and demographic metadata varied by source and participant and was provided uncurated.

TCRbeta CDR3 regions were amplified from genomic DNA using the immunoSEQ Assay, a bias-controlled multiplex PCR. The study's processing was this. The number of nucleated cells in each sample was estimated from the amplification of reference gene primers within the assay. To quantify the absolute abundance of each unique TCRbeta CDR3 rearrangement, sequence reads were collapsed and filtered. For each sample, productive Simpson clonality was calculated by taking the square root of Simpson's diversity index across productive rearrangements. The table comes from immuneACCESS by way of TCRdb, which keeps in-frame sequences with V and J called. Part of the clones is missing from these tables; in studies checked, under half for an unresolved V gene and the rest for unknown reasons. V, J and clone size reflect that table, while D and trimming were determined from the DNA. The sample table records roughly 80,000 clones; over 70% of these occur just once. The ten largest clones represent less than 10% of the sample.

Notes on this clone: Its specific antigen is unknown. Nothing much larger sits one base from this clone, and base qualities are not available.

The collaborating institutions used their own protocols to collect whole blood in K2EDTA tubes. For TCRbeta analysis, collaborators shipped samples in one of three forms: frozen whole blood, isolated PBMCs, or DNA extracted from either of those sample types. The germline V gene (reference sequence) gives CDR1 as SGHNT and CDR2 as YYREEE. The CDR3 holds 14 amino acids from the cysteine to the phenylalanine. Solely the CDR3 DNA is kept, with 42 bases framed from the first base. Unmatched junction bases come to 5, with V trimmed by 7 bases and J by 2 bases. The specimen sequenced was peripheral blood. The receptor chain draws on TRBV5-4 and TRBJ1-3, with 8 junctional bases fitting TRBD1. This TCR came from a human donor in a cohort sampled during active COVID-19. For the CDR3, the sequence is CASGGTGTGNTIYF. The DNA sequence is TGTGCCAGCGGGGGGACAGGTACTGGAAACACCATATATTTT.